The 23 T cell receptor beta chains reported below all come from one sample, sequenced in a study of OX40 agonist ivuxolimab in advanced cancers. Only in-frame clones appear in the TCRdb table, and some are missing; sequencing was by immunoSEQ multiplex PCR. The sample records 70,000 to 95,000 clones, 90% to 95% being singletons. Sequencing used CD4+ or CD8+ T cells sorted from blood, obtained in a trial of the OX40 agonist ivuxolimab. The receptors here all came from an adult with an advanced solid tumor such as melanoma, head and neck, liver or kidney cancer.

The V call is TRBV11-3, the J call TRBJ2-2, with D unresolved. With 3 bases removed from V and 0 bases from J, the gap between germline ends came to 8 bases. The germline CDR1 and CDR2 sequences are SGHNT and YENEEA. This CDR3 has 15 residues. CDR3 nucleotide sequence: TGTGCCAGCAGCTTGGGCAGTTCGAACACCGGGGAGCTGTTTTTT. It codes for CASSLGSSNTGELFF.

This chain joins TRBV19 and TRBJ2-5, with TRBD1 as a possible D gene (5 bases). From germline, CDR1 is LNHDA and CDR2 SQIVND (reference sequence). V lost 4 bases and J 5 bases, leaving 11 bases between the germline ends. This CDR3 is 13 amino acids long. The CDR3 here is CASSTGRAETQYF. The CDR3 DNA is TGTGCCAGTAGTACGGGCAGGGCGGAGACCCAGTACTTC. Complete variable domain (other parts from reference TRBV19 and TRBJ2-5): DGGITQSPKYLFRKEGQNVTLSCEQNLNHDAMYWYRQDPGQGLRLIYYSQIVNDFQKGDIAEGYSVSREKKESFPLTVTSAQKNPTAFYLCASSTGRAETQYFGPGTRLLVL.

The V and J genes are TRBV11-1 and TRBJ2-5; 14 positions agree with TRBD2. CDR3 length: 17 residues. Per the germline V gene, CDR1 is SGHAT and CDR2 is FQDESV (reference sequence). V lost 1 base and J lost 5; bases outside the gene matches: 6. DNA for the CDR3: TGTGCCAGCAGCTTAGGGGTGACTAGCGGGGGGGCGGAGACCCAGTACTTC. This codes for CASSLGVTSGGAETQYF. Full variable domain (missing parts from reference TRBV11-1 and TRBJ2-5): EAEVAQSPRYKITEKSQAVAFWCDPISGHATLYWYRQILGQGPELLVQFQDESVVDDSQLPKDRFSAERLKGVDSTLKIQPAELGDSAMYLCASSLGVTSGGAETQYFGPGTRLLVL.

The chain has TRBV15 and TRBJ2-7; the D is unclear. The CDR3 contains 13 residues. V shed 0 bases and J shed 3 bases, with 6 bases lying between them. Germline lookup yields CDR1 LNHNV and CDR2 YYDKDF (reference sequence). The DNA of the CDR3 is TGTGCCACCAGCAGAGATCCAAACTACGAGCAGTACTTC. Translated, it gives CATSRDPNYEQYF.

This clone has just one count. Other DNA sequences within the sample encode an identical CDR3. The DNA of the CDR3 is TGCGCCAGCAGCTTACAAGAGACCCAGTACTTC. Amino acids: CASSLQETQYF. The V gene is TRBV5-1, the J gene TRBJ2-5; no clear D gene. Trimming pared 2 bases from V and 2 bases from J, leaving 1 base between. The CDR3 runs to 11 residues. Germline V gives CDR1 SGHRS, CDR2 YFSETQ.

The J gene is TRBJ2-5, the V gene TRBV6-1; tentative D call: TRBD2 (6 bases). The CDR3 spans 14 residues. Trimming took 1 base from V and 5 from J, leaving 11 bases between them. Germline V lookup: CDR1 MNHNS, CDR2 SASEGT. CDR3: CASSEGEETETQYF. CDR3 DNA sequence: TGTGCCAGCAGTGAAGGGGAGGAGACGGAGACCCAGTACTTC.

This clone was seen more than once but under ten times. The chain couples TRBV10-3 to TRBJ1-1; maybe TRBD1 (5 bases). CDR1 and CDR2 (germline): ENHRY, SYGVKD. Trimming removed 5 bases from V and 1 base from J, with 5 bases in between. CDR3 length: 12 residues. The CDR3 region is CAISQGNTEAFF. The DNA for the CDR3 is TGTGCCATCAGTCAGGGGAACACTGAAGCTTTCTTT.

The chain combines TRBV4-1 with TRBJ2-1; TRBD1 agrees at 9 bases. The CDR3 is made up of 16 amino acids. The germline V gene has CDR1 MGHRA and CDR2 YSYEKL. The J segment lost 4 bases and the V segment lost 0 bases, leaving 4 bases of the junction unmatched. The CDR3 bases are TGCGCCAGCAGCCAAGAGTTGACAGGGGGATACAATGAGCAGTTCTTC. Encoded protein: CASSQELTGGYNEQFF.

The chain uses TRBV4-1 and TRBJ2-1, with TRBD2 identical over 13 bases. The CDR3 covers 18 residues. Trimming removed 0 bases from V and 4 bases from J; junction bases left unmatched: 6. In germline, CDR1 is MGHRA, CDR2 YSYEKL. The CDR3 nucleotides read TGCGCCAGCAGCCAAGATGGACTAGCGGGAGAGCGGTACAATGAGCAGTTCTTC. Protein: CASSQDGLAGERYNEQFF.

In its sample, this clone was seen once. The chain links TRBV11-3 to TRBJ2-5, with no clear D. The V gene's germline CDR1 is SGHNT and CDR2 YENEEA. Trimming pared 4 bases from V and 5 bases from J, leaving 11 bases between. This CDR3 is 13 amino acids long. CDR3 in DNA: TGTGCCAGCAGCTCGCTAGGATACGAGACCCAGTACTTC. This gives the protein CASSSLGYETQYF.

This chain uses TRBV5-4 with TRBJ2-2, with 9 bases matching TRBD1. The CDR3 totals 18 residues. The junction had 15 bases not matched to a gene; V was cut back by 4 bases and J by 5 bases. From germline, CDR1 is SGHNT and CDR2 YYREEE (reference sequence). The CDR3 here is CASSITGQGGLRTGELFF. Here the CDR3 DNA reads TGTGCCAGCAGCATCACGGGACAGGGCGGTTTGAGGACCGGGGAGCTGTTTTTT.

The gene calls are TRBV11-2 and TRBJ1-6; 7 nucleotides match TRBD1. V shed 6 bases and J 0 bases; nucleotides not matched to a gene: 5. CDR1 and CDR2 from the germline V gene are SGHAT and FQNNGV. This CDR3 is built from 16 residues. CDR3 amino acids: CASRGRGSSYNSPLHF. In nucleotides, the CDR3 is TGTGCCAGCAGGGGCAGGGGGAGCTCCTATAATTCACCCCTCCACTTT. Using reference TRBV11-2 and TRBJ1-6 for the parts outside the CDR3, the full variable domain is EAGVAQSPRYKIIEKRQSVAFWCNPISGHATLYWYQQILGQGPKLLIQFQNNGVVDDSQLPKDRFSAERLKGVDSTLKIQPAKLEDSAVYLCASRGRGSSYNSPLHFGNGTRLTVT.

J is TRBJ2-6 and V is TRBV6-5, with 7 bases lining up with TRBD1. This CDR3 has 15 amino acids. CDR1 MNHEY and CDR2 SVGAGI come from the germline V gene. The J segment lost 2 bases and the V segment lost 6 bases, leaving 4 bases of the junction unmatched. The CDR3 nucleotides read TGTGCCAGCAGACCGGGACAGCCTGGGGCCAACGTCCTGACTTTC. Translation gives CASRPGQPGANVLTF.

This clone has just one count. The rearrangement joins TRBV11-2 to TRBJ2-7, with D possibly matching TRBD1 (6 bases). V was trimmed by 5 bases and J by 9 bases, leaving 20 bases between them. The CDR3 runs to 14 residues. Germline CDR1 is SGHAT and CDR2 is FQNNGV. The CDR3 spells CASSQTGSGVRQYF. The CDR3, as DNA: TGTGCCAGCAGCCAGACGGGGTCAGGGGTGAGGCAGTACTTC.

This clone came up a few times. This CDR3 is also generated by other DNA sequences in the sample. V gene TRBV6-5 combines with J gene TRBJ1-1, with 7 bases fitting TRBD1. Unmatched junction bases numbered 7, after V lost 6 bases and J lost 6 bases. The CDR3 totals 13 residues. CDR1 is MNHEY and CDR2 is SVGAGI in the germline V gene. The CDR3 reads CASRLRQGSEAFF. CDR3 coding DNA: TGTGCCAGCAGACTGAGACAGGGCTCTGAAGCTTTCTTT.

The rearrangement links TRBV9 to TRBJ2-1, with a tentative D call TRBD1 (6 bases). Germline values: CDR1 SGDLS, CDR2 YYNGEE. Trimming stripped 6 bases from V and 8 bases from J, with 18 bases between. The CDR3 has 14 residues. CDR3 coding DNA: TGTGCCAGCACCCCCGGTGGGGGCGGGTATGAGCAGTTCTTC. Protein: CASTPGGGGYEQFF.

In DNA, the CDR3 is TGTGCCAGCAGTTATTCGGGGAGCTATGGCTACACCTTC. Translation: CASSYSGSYGYTF. This chain uses TRBV27 with TRBJ1-2; no reliable D call. CDR3 length: 13 amino acids. V dropped 4 bases and J dropped 4 bases, with 10 bases sitting between them. Germline CDR1 and CDR2: MNHEY and SMNVEV (reference sequence).

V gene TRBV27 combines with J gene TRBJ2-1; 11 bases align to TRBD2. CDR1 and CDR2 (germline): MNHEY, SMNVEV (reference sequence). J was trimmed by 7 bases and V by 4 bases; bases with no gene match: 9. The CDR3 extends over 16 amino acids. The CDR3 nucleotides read TGTGCCAGCAGTTCCTGGACTAGCGGGCCTCGGAATGAGCAGTTCTTC. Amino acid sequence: CASSSWTSGPRNEQFF.

As DNA, the CDR3 is TGTGCCAGCAGCCAAGGGGGCGAAGAGACCCAGTACTTC. Translation gives CASSQGGEETQYF. The chain joins TRBV11-2 to TRBJ2-5; 7 bases align to TRBD1. Germline values: CDR1 SGHAT, CDR2 FQNNGV. The CDR3 runs to 13 residues. Losses at the gene ends were 5 bases for V and 3 bases for J; bases not matched to a gene: 3. The variable domain in full, completed from reference TRBV11-2 and TRBJ2-5, reads EAGVAQSPRYKIIEKRQSVAFWCNPISGHATLYWYQQILGQGPKLLIQFQNNGVVDDSQLPKDRFSAERLKGVDSTLKIQPAKLEDSAVYLCASSQGGEETQYFGPGTRLLVL.

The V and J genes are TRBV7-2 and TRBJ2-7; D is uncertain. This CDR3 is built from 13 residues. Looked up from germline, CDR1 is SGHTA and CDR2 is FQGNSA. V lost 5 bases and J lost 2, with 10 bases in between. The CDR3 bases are TGTGCCAGCAGCCCCAGCTTCACCTACGAGCAGTACTTC. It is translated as CASSPSFTYEQYF.

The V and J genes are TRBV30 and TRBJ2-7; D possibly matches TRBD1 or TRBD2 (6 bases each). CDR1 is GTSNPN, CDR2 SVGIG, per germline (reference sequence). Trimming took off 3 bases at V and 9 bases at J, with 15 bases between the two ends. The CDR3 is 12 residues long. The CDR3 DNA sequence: TGTGCCTGGAGGGGGGGCGGGCGACTGCAGTACTTC. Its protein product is CAWRGGGRLQYF.

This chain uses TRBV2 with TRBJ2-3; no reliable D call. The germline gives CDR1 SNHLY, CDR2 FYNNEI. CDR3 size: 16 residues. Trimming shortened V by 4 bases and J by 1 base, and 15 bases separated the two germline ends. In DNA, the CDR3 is TGTGCCAGCAGTGGGCTTTGGGGTGGAGGCACAGATACGCAGTATTTT. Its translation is CASSGLWGGGTDTQYF.

As DNA, the CDR3 is TGTGCCAGTAGTATAGGGAACGGTGGCTACACCTTC. Translating it yields CASSIGNGGYTF. V usage is TRBV19 and J usage is TRBJ1-2; unclear D gene. The V gene lost 1 base and the J gene lost 7 bases, with 7 bases spanning the gap. The CDR3 has 12 residues. Germline V lookup: CDR1 LNHDA, CDR2 SQIVND (reference sequence).